Listed here are 18 T cell receptor beta chains from one sample, sequenced in a study of patients and donors after allogeneic stem cell transplantation. TCRdb itself ran the RT-PCR reads through MiXCR, one entry per CDR3 protein. The sample records approximately 140,000 distinct CDR3 sequences, 30% to 45% being singletons. The material sequenced was blood, either unsorted or a sorted T cell fraction (not recorded which). The receptors derive from a human donor who was either an allogeneic HSCT recipient or a stem cell or donor lymphocyte infusion donor (not recorded which). It is not recorded whose cells these are; they may come from a transplant donor.

This clonotype was detected only a few times. The chain couples TRBV9 to TRBJ1-5; D perhaps matches TRBD1 (5 bases). The CDR3 runs to 14 residues. The germline CDR1 and CDR2 sequences are SGDLS and YYNGEE. Deletions cut 3 bases from V and 7 bases from J, with 14 bases between. The CDR3 here is CASSEAGIAQPQHF. CDR3 DNA: TGTGCCAGCAGCGAGGCAGGGATAGCCCAGCCCCAGCATTTT.

The gene calls are TRBV4-1 and TRBJ1-1, with no clear D. The CDR3 is 15 amino acids. Trimming shortened V by 1 base and J by 7 bases, and 16 bases separated the two germline ends. Germline CDR1 and CDR2: MGHRA and YSYEKL. The DNA for the CDR3 is TGCGCCAGCAGCCAAGGCTGGGCAGCGTCTATTGAAGCTTTCTTT. Its translation: CASSQGWAASIEAFF.

The rearrangement links TRBV7-3 to TRBJ2-1, with 8 bases lining up with TRBD2. This CDR3 comprises 14 residues. CDR1 and CDR2 from the germline V gene are SGHTA and FQGTGA. The V gene end was trimmed by 3 bases and the J gene end by 5 bases; junction bases not matched to a gene: 3. CDR3 residues: CASSFVAGNNEQFF. The CDR3 DNA reads as TGTGCCAGCAGCTTCGTAGCGGGGAACAATGAGCAGTTCTTC.

V usage is TRBV7-8 and J usage is TRBJ1-1; TRBD1 aligns across 7 bases. Per germline, CDR1 SGHVS and CDR2 FQNEAQ. V shed 4 bases, J shed 7 bases, and the junction held 9 bases outside the gene matches. This CDR3 region has 14 residues. CDR3 region: CASSSTGRMGEAFF. The CDR3 DNA follows: TGTGCCAGCAGCTCGACAGGGAGGATGGGTGAAGCTTTCTTT.

The J gene is TRBJ1-1, the V gene TRBV5-1; D possibly corresponds to TRBD1 (5 bases). The CDR3 runs to 16 residues. Germline values: CDR1 SGHRS, CDR2 YFSETQ. The germline V and J ends were trimmed by 0 bases and 0 bases, with 12 bases remaining between them. This CDR3 reads CASSLGQFSMNTEAFF. The CDR3 DNA sequence: TGCGCCAGCAGCTTGGGACAGTTTTCAATGAACACTGAAGCTTTCTTT.

This clonotype was seen just once. The V call is TRBV12-3 or TRBV12-4, the J call TRBJ2-1; TRBD1 agrees at 8 bases. There are 15 residues in the CDR3. V gave up 3 bases and J gave up 2 bases; unmatched junction bases: 3. The CDR3 coding sequence is TGTGCCAGCAGTTTCAGGGGGCTACCCTACAATGAGCAGTTCTTC. Protein product: CASSFRGLPYNEQFF.

The genes are TRBV20-1 and TRBJ2-7; 7 nucleotides match TRBD2. The length of the CDR3 is 12 residues. Per the germline V gene, CDR1 is DFQATT and CDR2 is SNEGSKA (reference sequence). Trimming removed 3 bases from V and 3 bases from J; junction bases left unmatched: 2. The CDR3 protein is CSARTGGYEQYV. CDR3 coding DNA: TGCAGTGCTAGGACGGGGGGCTACGAGCAGTACGTC.

This sequence joins TRBV9 and TRBJ2-1; D possibly corresponds to TRBD2 (6 bases). V lost 3 bases and J lost 1, with 11 bases in between. Germline-derived CDR1 and CDR2 are SGDLS and YYNGEE. The CDR3 runs to 15 residues. The CDR3 DNA follows: TGTGCCAGCAGCGAACGGGGGAATTCCTACAATGAGCAGTTCTTC. It yields the protein CASSERGNSYNEQFF.

The chain recombines TRBV7-9 with TRBJ2-3; D may be TRBD1 or TRBD2 (5 bases each). The CDR3 runs to 16 residues. V lost 7 bases, J lost 5 bases, and 22 bases lay in between. The V gene's germline CDR1 is SEHNR and CDR2 FQNEAQ (reference sequence). The CDR3 region has the DNA TGTGCCAGCACCAGCGTAGGGCTAGCAGGGCGAGATACGCAGTATTTT. Protein sequence: CASTSVGLAGRDTQYF.

The chain has TRBV3-1 and TRBJ1-4, with D hard to call. The CDR3 extends over 17 amino acids. Germline lookup yields CDR1 LGHDT and CDR2 YNNKEL (reference sequence). V was clipped by 3 bases and J by 5 bases, with 19 bases between them. This CDR3 is CASSHRQAFRINEKLFF. CDR3 DNA sequence: TGTGCCAGCAGCCACAGGCAGGCGTTTCGGATAAATGAAAAACTGTTTTTT.

V and J are TRBV6-2 or TRBV6-3 and TRBJ2-7; 7 bases fit TRBD1. V shed 6 bases and J 6 bases; nucleotides not matched to a gene: 5. The CDR3 runs to 12 residues. Germline CDR1 reads MNHEY; CDR2 reads SVGEGT. CDR3 DNA sequence: TGTGCCAGCAGATTCCGACAGGGCGAGCAGTACTTC. Translating gives CASRFRQGEQYF.

Many counts were recorded for this clonotype. This chain connects TRBV9 to TRBJ1-3, with a tentative D call TRBD1 (5 bases). The CDR3 runs to 11 residues. Germline V lookup: CDR1 SGDLS, CDR2 YYNGEE. V was clipped by 3 bases and J by 9 bases, with 7 bases between them. The CDR3 sequence: CASSAGGTIYF. DNA of the CDR3: TGTGCCAGCAGCGCTGGGGGCACCATATATTTT.

This chain connects TRBV11-2 to TRBJ1-6, with a tentative D call TRBD1 (5 bases). This CDR3 is built from 14 residues. The V end was cut by 5 bases, the J end by 9 bases, with 14 bases between. In germline, CDR1 is SGHAT, CDR2 FQNNGV. The CDR3 is CASSPRAGISPLHF. CDR3 nucleotides: TGTGCCAGCAGCCCCAGGGCGGGGATTTCACCCCTCCACTTT.

The CDR3 nucleotides are TGCGCCAGCAGCCAAGCCGTAAATCTCTACAATGAGCAGTTCTTC. Its translation: CASSQAVNLYNEQFF. V and J are TRBV4-3 and TRBJ2-1; D call uncertain. V was pared by 1 base and J by 3 bases, with 10 bases between. The CDR3 totals 15 residues. Germline V gives CDR1 LGHNA, CDR2 YSLEER.

This chain links TRBV7-3 with TRBJ2-1, with D perhaps matching TRBD1 (6 bases). Germline V gene sequence: CDR1 SGHTA, CDR2 FQGTGA. The CDR3 length is 14 residues. V was clipped by 2 bases and J by 6 bases, with 11 bases between them. The CDR3 sequence: CASSLGGGGNEQFF. Here the CDR3 DNA reads TGTGCCAGCAGCTTAGGGGGCGGTGGCAATGAGCAGTTCTTC.

This clonotype was detected only a few times. The chain carries TRBV3-1 and TRBJ1-6; possibly TRBD1 for D (6 bases). Germline V gene sequence: CDR1 LGHDT, CDR2 YNNKEL (reference sequence). The CDR3 length is 16 residues. Trimming pared 3 bases from V and 9 bases from J, leaving 18 bases between. CDR3 loop: CASSQGGGRGGSPLHF. The DNA for the CDR3 is TGTGCCAGCAGCCAGGGAGGTGGCAGGGGTGGTTCACCCCTCCACTTT.

In its sample, this clonotype was seen a few times. This sequence joins TRBV6-6 and TRBJ1-2; possible D gene TRBD1, 6 bases. Germline V gene sequence: CDR1 MNHNY, CDR2 SVGAGI (reference sequence). CDR3 length equals 14 residues. Between the trimmed V and J ends, which lost 6 bases and 4 bases, there was a span of 15 bases. The CDR3 region is CASSFRRGAYGYTF. The CDR3, as DNA: TGTGCCAGCAGCTTCCGCCGGGGGGCCTATGGCTACACCTTC.

A few counts support this clonotype. The chain links TRBV27 to TRBJ1-1; 7 bases are a match to TRBD1. Germline values: CDR1 MNHEY, CDR2 SMNVEV (reference sequence). J gave up 4 bases and V 5 bases, and 10 bases lay outside the gene matches. This CDR3 contains 15 residues. CDR3 amino acids: CASSPLAGQVTEAFF. The CDR3 nucleotides read TGTGCCAGCAGTCCCCTGGCCGGACAGGTCACTGAAGCTTTCTTT.